These 30 T cell receptor beta chains were sequenced from one sample in a study of blood T cells in healthy people across ages. Combining a sample-barcoded 5' primer with a J-beta primer mix, a second PCR ran for roughly 7 to 11 cycles. A single record per CDR3 protein comes from TCRdb applying MiXCR to the 5' RACE reads. The sample has around 900,000 distinct CDR3 sequences, around 26% seen once. Sequencing was performed on blood. Receptors originate from a woman at least 80 years old in good health.

V is TRBV9 and J is TRBJ2-5; 8 nucleotides agree with TRBD2. Trimming removed 3 bases from V and 5 bases from J; junction bases left unmatched: 12. The CDR3 is 16 amino acids. Germline V gives CDR1 SGDLS, CDR2 YYNGEE. The CDR3 protein is CASSGSGGGGHETQYF. In nucleotides, the CDR3 is TGTGCCAGCAGCGGCTCGGGAGGGGGGGGGCATGAGACCCAGTACTTC.

The count of this clonotype is one. The chain joins TRBV20-1 to TRBJ2-6, with D possibly TRBD2 on 6 matching bases. Trimming shortened V by 7 bases and J by 2 bases, and 12 bases separated the two germline ends. The CDR3 is 14 residues long. Germline assignment: CDR1 DFQATT and CDR2 SNEGSKA (reference sequence). The CDR3 here is CSGGDPTGANVLTF. CDR3 bases: TGCAGTGGGGGGGACCCGACTGGGGCCAACGTCCTGACTTTC.

This clonotype was recorded at least ten times. The rearrangement links TRBV20-1 to TRBJ1-2; weak D call: TRBD1 (5 bases). CDR3 size: 12 residues. The germline V gene encodes CDR1 DFQATT and CDR2 SNEGSKA (reference sequence). Trimming shortened V by 4 bases and J by 3 bases, and 9 bases separated the two germline ends. As DNA, the CDR3 is TGCAGTGCTAAAGGGGCGGACTATGGCTACACCTTC. This translates into CSAKGADYGYTF.

V gene TRBV24-1 combines with J gene TRBJ2-2, with TRBD1 as a possible D gene (6 bases). With 3 bases removed from V and 9 bases from J, the gap between germline ends came to 13 bases. Germline CDR1 reads KGHDR; CDR2 reads SFDVKD. The length of the CDR3 is 14 residues. The CDR3 loop is CATSDPQGPRELFF. CDR3 DNA: TGTGCCACCAGTGATCCACAGGGTCCGAGGGAGCTGTTTTTT.

This clonotype was observed many times. V gene TRBV5-1 combines with J gene TRBJ1-2; 8 nucleotides align to TRBD1. The CDR3 has 15 residues. After removal of 2 bases from V and 2 bases from J, the junction contained 5 bases not matched to a gene. Germline CDR1 SGHRS, CDR2 YFSETQ. CDR3 sequence reads: CASSLTGGTNYGYTF. Here the CDR3 DNA reads TGCGCCAGCAGCTTAACAGGGGGTACGAACTATGGCTACACCTTC. The entire variable domain, with the rest obtained from reference TRBV5-1 and TRBJ1-2, is as follows: KAGVTQTPRYLIKTRGQQVTLSCSPISGHRSVSWYQQTPGQGLQFLFEYFSETQRNKGNFPGRFSGRQFSNSRSEMNVSTLELGDSALYLCASSLTGGTNYGYTFGSGTRLTVV.

This clonotype appeared many times. The chain uses TRBV25-1 and TRBJ2-5; D could derive from TRBD1 or TRBD2 (5 bases each). This CDR3 has 15 residues. V was clipped by 6 bases and J by 0 bases, with 14 bases between them. Germline V gene data show CDR1 as MGHDK and CDR2 as SYGVNS. The CDR3 sequence: CASRPSGTNQETQYF. CDR3 nucleotides: TGTGCCAGCAGGCCCTCCGGGACGAACCAAGAGACCCAGTACTTC.

This clonotype showed up just a few times. The chain employs TRBV5-4 and TRBJ2-5; D is perhaps TRBD1 (6 bases). Germline V gene lookup returns CDR1 SGHNT and CDR2 YYREEE (reference sequence). This CDR3 comprises 15 residues. Trimming took off 10 bases at V and 2 bases at J, with 21 bases between the two ends. CDR3 coding DNA: TGTGCCGGCAACCAGGGGCAGGGTGAGCAAGAGACCCAGTACTTC. Amino acid sequence: CAGNQGQGEQETQYF.

Ten or more counts support this clonotype. The chain uses TRBV6-6 and TRBJ2-6; the match to TRBD1 covers 9 bases. V shed 6 bases, J shed 1 base, and the junction held 7 bases outside the gene matches. Germline V gene sequence: CDR1 MNHNY, CDR2 SVGAGI (reference sequence). The CDR3 has 17 amino acids. Here the CDR3 DNA reads TGTGCCAGCAGCTCACAGGGGGCAGCATCTGGGGCCAACGTCCTGACTTTC. The encoded protein is CASSSQGAASGANVLTF.

V usage is TRBV20-1 and J usage is TRBJ1-2; perhaps TRBD1 as D (5 bases). The CDR3 consists of 12 residues. CDR1 is DFQATT, CDR2 SNEGSKA, per germline (reference sequence). V shed 3 bases and J shed 6 bases, with 11 bases lying between them. CDR3: CSASWQGNGYTF. The CDR3 nucleotides read TGCAGTGCTAGTTGGCAGGGTAATGGCTACACCTTC.

V is TRBV7-2 and J is TRBJ2-7, with a weak D call TRBD1 (5 bases). The V gene's germline CDR1 is SGHTA and CDR2 FQGNSA. CDR3 length: 14 residues. V lost 2 bases and J lost 3, with 11 bases in between. The CDR3 here is CASSLTVGDYEQYF. DNA for the CDR3: TGTGCCAGCAGCTTAACCGTAGGGGACTACGAGCAGTACTTC.

At least ten counts were recorded for this clonotype. V is TRBV20-1 and J is TRBJ2-3, with TRBD2 as a possible D gene (5 bases). CDR1 is DFQATT, CDR2 SNEGSKA, per germline (reference sequence). This CDR3 has 12 amino acids. V dropped 3 bases and J dropped 7 bases, with 11 bases sitting between them. The CDR3 spells CSARAPGNTQYF. In DNA form, the CDR3 reads TGCAGTGCTAGGGCCCCGGGGAATACGCAGTATTTT.

The table lists this clonotype with many counts. This chain joins TRBV7-2 and TRBJ2-1; maybe TRBD1 (6 bases). V was trimmed by 4 bases and J by 6 bases, leaving 19 bases between them. The CDR3 loop spans 16 amino acids. Germline-derived CDR1 and CDR2 are SGHTA and FQGNSA. DNA for the CDR3: TGTGCCAGCAGCTACAGGGCCGTTCGGAGCCTCAATGAGCAGTTCTTC. It translates to CASSYRAVRSLNEQFF.

This clonotype was counted many times. V gene TRBV12-3 or TRBV12-4 combines with J gene TRBJ2-3; weak D call: TRBD1 (5 bases). This CDR3 spans 15 amino acids. Trimming took 7 bases from V and 3 from J, leaving 17 bases between them. CDR3 sequence: CASTPRNQGTDTQYF. The CDR3 coding sequence is TGTGCCAGCACCCCCCGCAACCAGGGTACAGATACGCAGTATTTT.

There are many counts of this clonotype. V and J are TRBV12-3 or TRBV12-4 and TRBJ1-2; a possible D gene is TRBD1 (5 bases). Between the trimmed V and J ends, which lost 1 base and 5 bases, there was a span of 14 bases. The CDR3 is 15 amino acids. CDR3 region: CASSLGAGLDYGYTF. CDR3 DNA sequence: TGTGCCAGCAGTTTAGGCGCAGGGTTGGATTATGGCTACACCTTC.

Points on this clonotype: A much larger clone lies one base from this, so it may be a read error. J is TRBJ2-4 and V is TRBV7-9, with D possibly being TRBD1 (6 bases). The J call may be in error: the DNA end matches TRBJ2-7 better. This CDR3 has 13 amino acids. Germline V CDR1 and CDR2: SEHNR, FQNEAQ (reference sequence). The DNA for the CDR3 is TGTGCCGGCAGCAGGGACATCGACTACGAGCAGTACTTC. This gives the protein CAGSRDIDYEQYF.

This clonotype has a handful of counts. The V and J genes are TRBV21-1 and TRBJ1-1. TRBV21-1 is a pseudogene locus. The CDR3 runs 14 residues. CDR3 amino acids: CASSPQALNTEAFF. CDR3 sequence (DNA): TGTGCCAGCAGCCCCCAGGCCCTTAACACTGAAGCTTTCTTT.

This clonotype was observed many times. The chain couples TRBV28 to TRBJ2-5; TRBD2 is a possible D gene (6 bases). Germline loops: CDR1 MDHEN, CDR2 SYDVKM. The germline V and J ends were trimmed by 5 bases and 4 bases, with 11 bases remaining between them. The length of the CDR3 is 13 residues. The CDR3 nucleotides read TGTGCCAGCAGTGAGGGGACTCGAGAGACCCAGTACTTC. Its translation is CASSEGTRETQYF. Drawing the rest from reference TRBV28 and TRBJ2-5, the complete variable domain is DVKVTQSSRYLVKRTGEKVFLECVQDMDHENMFWYRQDPGLGLRLIYFSYDVKMKEKGDIPEGYSVSREKKERFSLILESASTNQTSMYLCASSEGTRETQYFGPGTRLLVL.

The chain recombines TRBV12-3 or TRBV12-4 with TRBJ2-5; 8 bases are a match to TRBD2. Unmatched junction bases numbered 16, after V lost 8 bases and J lost 11 bases. The CDR3 has 14 residues. The CDR3 spells CASCRASGWNEQYF. CDR3 bases: TGTGCCAGCTGTAGGGCTAGCGGGTGGAATGAGCAGTACTTC.

This clonotype showed up many times. The DNA of the CDR3 is TGTGCCAGCAGCTTAGACTCGACAGGGGTGGGAACGCAGTATTTT. The encoded protein is CASSLDSTGVGTQYF. The chain has TRBV7-2 and TRBJ2-3, with 8 positions matching TRBD1. Germline V CDR1 and CDR2: SGHTA, FQGNSA. This CDR3 comprises 15 residues. Unmatched junction bases numbered 9, after V lost 1 base and J lost 9 bases.

V gene TRBV3-1 combines with J gene TRBJ1-6; D gene ambiguous. From germline, CDR1 is LGHDT and CDR2 YNNKEL (reference sequence). V was clipped by 4 bases and J by 7 bases, with 11 bases between them. This CDR3 spans 14 amino acids. CDR3 in amino acids: CASSRGSENSPLHF. DNA for the CDR3: TGTGCCAGCAGCCGCGGATCGGAGAATTCACCCCTCCACTTT.

This clonotype was seen at least ten times. The CDR3 DNA reads as TGTGCCAGCAGTTTAGAAACGGGGGGGCCTGGTGAGCAGTTCTTC. It specifies CASSLETGGPGEQFF. The V gene is TRBV12-3 or TRBV12-4, the J gene TRBJ2-1, with TRBD2 identical over 8 bases. After removal of 1 base from V and 9 bases from J, the junction contained 8 bases not matched to a gene. CDR3 size: 15 residues.

This clonotype was counted many times. J is TRBJ2-7 and V is TRBV25-1, with 7 bases aligning to TRBD1. The CDR3 runs 15 residues. With 4 bases clipped from V and 6 bases from J, the junction kept 12 bases outside the gene matches. Germline CDR1 MGHDK, CDR2 SYGVNS. CDR3: CASSAKTGSASEQYF. CDR3 bases: TGTGCCAGCAGTGCTAAGACAGGGAGCGCTTCCGAGCAGTACTTC.

The chain employs TRBV20-1 and TRBJ2-7; a possible D gene is TRBD2 (5 bases). The germline V gene has CDR1 DFQATT and CDR2 SNEGSKA (reference sequence). Trimming stripped 4 bases from V and 2 bases from J, with 15 bases between. This CDR3 comprises 14 residues. This chain's CDR3 is CSAIEAEITYEQYF. The CDR3 region has the DNA TGCAGTGCTATCGAAGCGGAGATCACCTACGAGCAGTACTTC.

The CDR3 spells CASSQTGAQNNEQFF. As DNA, the CDR3 is TGCGCCAGCAGCCAAACAGGGGCTCAAAACAATGAGCAGTTCTTC. The chain is built from TRBV5-1 and TRBJ2-1, with TRBD1 identical over 7 bases. CDR1 and CDR2 from the germline V gene are SGHRS and YFSETQ. The junction had 9 bases not matched to a gene; V was cut back by 4 bases and J by 5 bases. This CDR3 spans 15 amino acids.

This clonotype was counted many times. The gene calls are TRBV20-1 and TRBJ2-3, with D tentatively TRBD1 or TRBD2 (8 bases each). CDR1 and CDR2 from the germline V gene are DFQATT and SNEGSKA (reference sequence). CDR3 size: 16 residues. Trimming took off 1 base at V and 9 bases at J, with 23 bases between the two ends. The CDR3 is CSARGTGRAIAGTQYF. The CDR3 DNA follows: TGCAGTGCTAGAGGGACAGGGAGGGCAATAGCGGGGACGCAGTATTTT.

Of note for this clonotype: At one end the junction does not follow the germline gene, possibly because of a read error. Here the CDR3 DNA reads TGTGTCAGCAGTACCCCCGGCGGGGGCAGAGAGACCCAGTACTTC. Its protein product is CVSSTPGGGRETQYF. The chain employs TRBV12-3 or TRBV12-4 and TRBJ2-5, with TRBD2 as a possible D gene (7 bases). This CDR3 is built from 15 residues.

This clonotype was seen repeatedly, ten times or more. This could be a read error, since a much larger clone is one nucleotide away. The genes are TRBV12-3 or TRBV12-4 and TRBJ2-5; maybe TRBD2 (6 bases). The CDR3 has 15 amino acids. V lost 2 bases, J lost 11 bases, and 21 bases lay in between. The CDR3 is CASSLTEGSSDRQYF. The CDR3, as DNA: TGTGCCAGCAGTTTAACGGAGGGGTCTTCGGATAGGCAGTACTTC.

The chain recombines TRBV2 with TRBJ2-3, with 11 bases fitting TRBD2. J lost 3 bases, V lost 4 bases, and 6 bases had no gene match. Germline-derived CDR1 and CDR2 are SNHLY and FYNNEI. This CDR3 spans 16 amino acids. The DNA for the CDR3 is TGTGCCAGCAGTGGGCGGCTAGCGGGGGGAACAGATACGCAGTATTTT. It is translated as CASSGRLAGGTDTQYF.

The chain employs TRBV6-5 and TRBJ1-2, with D maybe TRBD1 (6 bases). The germline V gene has CDR1 MNHEY and CDR2 SVGAGI. V lost 2 bases and J 7 bases, leaving 20 bases between the germline ends. The CDR3 sequence is 16 residues long. This chain's CDR3 is CASSYARGRGVGGYTF. The CDR3 DNA is TGTGCCAGCAGTTACGCTCGGGGCAGGGGAGTAGGTGGCTACACCTTC.

As concerns this clonotype: Just one base apart from a much larger clone, this may be a read error. This sequence joins TRBV5-5 and TRBJ2-7, with 12 bases aligning to TRBD1. The CDR3 extends over 16 amino acids. V shed 0 bases and J 10 bases; nucleotides not matched to a gene: 11. Germline V gene lookup returns CDR1 SGHKS and CDR2 YYEKEE (reference sequence). In DNA form, the CDR3 reads TGTGCCAGCAGCTTGGGGGGACAGGGGGCATGGGAGGCCCAGTACTTC. Its protein is CASSLGGQGAWEAQYF. Together with reference TRBV5-5 and TRBJ2-7, the CDR3 gives the full variable domain: DAGVTQSPTHLIKTRGQQVTLRCSPISGHKSVSWYQQVLGQGPQFIFQYYEKEERGRGNFPDRFSARQFPNYSSELNVNALLLGDSALYLCASSLGGQGAWEAQYFGPGTRLTVT.